Included here is one TCR beta chain sequence, with context. This entry is derived from a study of CD8+ T cells in alopecia areata. Study as a whole: The study gave tofacitinib for 6 to 18 months, then 6 months off drug.

Following extraction, RNA underwent reverse transcription to cDNA, which served as the sequencing template. TCRdb's table, derived via immunoSEQ multiplex PCR, lists solely in-frame clones and lacks some. The sample has around 130,000 clones; 58% are singletons. The CDR3 is 16 amino acids. From germline, CDR1 is SGHRS and CDR2 YFSETQ. Trimming pared 1 base from V and 1 base from J, leaving 11 bases between. This TCR was sampled from a human donor with alopecia areata. This chain uses TRBV5-1 with TRBJ2-2, with no clear D. The sequencing here drew on CD4+ T cells sorted from blood, taken at week 0. The DNA of the CDR3 is TGCGCCAGCAGCTTGTCCCAGATACAGAACACCGGGGAGCTGTTTTTT. Residues: CASSLSQIQNTGELFF.